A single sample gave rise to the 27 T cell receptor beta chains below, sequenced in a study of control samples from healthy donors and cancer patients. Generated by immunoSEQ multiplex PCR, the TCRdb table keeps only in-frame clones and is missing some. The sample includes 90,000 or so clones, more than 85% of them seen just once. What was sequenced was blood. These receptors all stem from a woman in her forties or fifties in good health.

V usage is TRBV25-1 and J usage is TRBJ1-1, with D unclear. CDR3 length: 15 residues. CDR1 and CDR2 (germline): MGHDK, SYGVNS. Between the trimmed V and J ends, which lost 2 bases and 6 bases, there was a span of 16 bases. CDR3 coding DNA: TGTGCCAGCAGTGAAACCTCAGGTGGGCGTCCTGAAGCTTTCTTT. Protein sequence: CASSETSGGRPEAFF.

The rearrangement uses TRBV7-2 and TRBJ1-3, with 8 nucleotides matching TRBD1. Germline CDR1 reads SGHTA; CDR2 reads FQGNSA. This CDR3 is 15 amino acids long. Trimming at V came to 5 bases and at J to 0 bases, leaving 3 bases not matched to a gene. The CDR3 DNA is TGTGCCAGCAGCGGACAGGGTTTCTCTGGAAACACCATATATTTT. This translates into CASSGQGFSGNTIYF.

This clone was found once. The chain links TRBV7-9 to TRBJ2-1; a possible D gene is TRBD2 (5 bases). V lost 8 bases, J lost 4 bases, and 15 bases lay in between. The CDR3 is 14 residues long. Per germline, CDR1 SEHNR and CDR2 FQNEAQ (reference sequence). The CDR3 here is CASLAGRDYNEQFF. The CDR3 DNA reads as TGTGCCAGCCTGGCGGGCCGCGATTACAATGAGCAGTTCTTC.

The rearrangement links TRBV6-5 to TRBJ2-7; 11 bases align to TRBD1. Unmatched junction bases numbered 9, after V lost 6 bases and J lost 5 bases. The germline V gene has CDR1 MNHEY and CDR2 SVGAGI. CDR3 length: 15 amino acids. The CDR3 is CASSPRTGGYDEQYF. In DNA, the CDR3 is TGTGCCAGCAGCCCAAGGACAGGGGGCTACGACGAGCAGTACTTC.

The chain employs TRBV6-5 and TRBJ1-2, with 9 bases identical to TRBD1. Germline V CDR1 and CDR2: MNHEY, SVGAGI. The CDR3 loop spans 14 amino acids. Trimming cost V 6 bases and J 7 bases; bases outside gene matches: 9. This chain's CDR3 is CASSGQGPSVGYTF. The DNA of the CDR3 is TGTGCCAGCAGCGGACAGGGGCCCTCCGTTGGCTACACCTTC.

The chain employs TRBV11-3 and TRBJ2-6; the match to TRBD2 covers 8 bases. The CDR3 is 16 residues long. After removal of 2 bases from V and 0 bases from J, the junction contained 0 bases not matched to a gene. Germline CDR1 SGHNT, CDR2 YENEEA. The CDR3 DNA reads TGTGCCAGCAGCTTAAGCGGGAGCTCTGGGGCCAACGTCCTGACTTTC. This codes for CASSLSGSSGANVLTF.

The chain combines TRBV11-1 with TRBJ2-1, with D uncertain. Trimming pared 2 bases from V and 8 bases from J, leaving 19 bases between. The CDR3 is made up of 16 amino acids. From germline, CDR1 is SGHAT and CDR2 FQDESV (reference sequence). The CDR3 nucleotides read TGTGCCAGCAGCTTATCCGGTGGGGATTGGGGTGATGAGCAGTTCTTC. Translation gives CASSLSGGDWGDEQFF.

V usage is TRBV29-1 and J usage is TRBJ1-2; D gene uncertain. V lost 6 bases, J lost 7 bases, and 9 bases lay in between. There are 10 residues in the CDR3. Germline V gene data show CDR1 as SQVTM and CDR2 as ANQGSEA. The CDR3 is CSVAAGGYTF. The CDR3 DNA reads TGCAGCGTCGCGGCGGGTGGCTACACCTTC. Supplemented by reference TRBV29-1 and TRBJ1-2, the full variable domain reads SAVISQKPSRDICQRGTSLTIQCQVDSQVTMMFWYRQQPGQSLTLIATANQGSEATYESGFVIDKFPISRPNLTFSTLTVSNMSPEDSSIYLCSVAAGGYTFGSGTRLTVV.

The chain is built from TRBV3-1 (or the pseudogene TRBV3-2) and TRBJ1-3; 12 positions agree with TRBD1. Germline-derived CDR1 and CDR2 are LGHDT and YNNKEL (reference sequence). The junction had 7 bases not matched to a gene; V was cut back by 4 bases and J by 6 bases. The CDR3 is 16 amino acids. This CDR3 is CASSLGQGAMKNTIYF. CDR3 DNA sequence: TGTGCCAGCAGCCTGGGACAGGGGGCGATGAAAAACACCATATATTTT.

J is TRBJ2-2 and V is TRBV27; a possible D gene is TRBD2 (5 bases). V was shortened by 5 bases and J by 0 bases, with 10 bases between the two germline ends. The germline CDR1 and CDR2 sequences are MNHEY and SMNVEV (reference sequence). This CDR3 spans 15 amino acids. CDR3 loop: CASSRSGSNTGELFF. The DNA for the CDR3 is TGTGCCAGCAGTCGCAGCGGTTCGAACACCGGGGAGCTGTTTTTT.

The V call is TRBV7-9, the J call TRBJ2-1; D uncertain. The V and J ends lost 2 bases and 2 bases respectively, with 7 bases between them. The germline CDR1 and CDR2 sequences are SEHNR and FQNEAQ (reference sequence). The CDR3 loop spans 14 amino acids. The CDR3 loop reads CASSLYLAYNEQFF. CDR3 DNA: TGTGCCAGCAGCTTATATTTGGCCTACAATGAGCAGTTCTTC. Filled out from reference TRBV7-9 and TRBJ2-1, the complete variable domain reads DTGVSQNPRHKITKRGQNVTFRCDPISEHNRLYWYRQTLGQGPEFLTYFQNEAQLEKSRLLSDRFSAERPKGSFSTLEIQRTEQGDSAMYLCASSLYLAYNEQFFGPGTRLTVL.

The CDR3, as DNA: TGTGCCAGCAGCACCCGGGCCCCCGAGGGCTACAATGAGCAGTTCTTC. Residues: CASSTRAPEGYNEQFF. The chain is built from TRBV6-6 and TRBJ2-1, with D possibly being TRBD2 (5 bases). CDR3 length: 16 amino acids. Germline V gene data show CDR1 as MNHNY and CDR2 as SVGAGI (reference sequence). V was cut by 6 bases and J by 3 bases, with 18 bases left in between.

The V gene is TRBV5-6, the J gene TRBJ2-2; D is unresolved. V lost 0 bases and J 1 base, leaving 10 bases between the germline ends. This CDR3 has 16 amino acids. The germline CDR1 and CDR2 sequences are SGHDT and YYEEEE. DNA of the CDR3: TGTGCCAGCAGCTTGGATTTTGGGGTGAACACCGGGGAGCTGTTTTTT. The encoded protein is CASSLDFGVNTGELFF.

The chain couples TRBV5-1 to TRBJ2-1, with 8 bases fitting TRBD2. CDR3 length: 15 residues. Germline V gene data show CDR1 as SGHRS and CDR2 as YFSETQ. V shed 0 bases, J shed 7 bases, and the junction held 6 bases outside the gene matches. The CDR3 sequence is CASSLAGGPENEQFF. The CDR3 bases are TGCGCCAGCAGCTTGGCGGGGGGGCCAGAAAATGAGCAGTTCTTC.

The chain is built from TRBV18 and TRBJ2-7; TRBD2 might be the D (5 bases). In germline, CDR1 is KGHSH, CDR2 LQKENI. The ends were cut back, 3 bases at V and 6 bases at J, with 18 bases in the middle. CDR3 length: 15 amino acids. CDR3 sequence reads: CASSPTYRDLGEQYF. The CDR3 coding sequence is TGTGCCAGCTCACCGACCTACCGGGATTTGGGCGAGCAGTACTTC.

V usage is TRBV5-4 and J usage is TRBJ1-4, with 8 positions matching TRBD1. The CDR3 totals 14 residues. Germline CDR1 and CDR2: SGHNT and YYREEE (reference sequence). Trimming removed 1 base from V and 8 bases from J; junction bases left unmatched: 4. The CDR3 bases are TGTGCCAGCAGCTTGCAGGGGGCTGGGGAAAAACTGTTTTTT. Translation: CASSLQGAGEKLFF.

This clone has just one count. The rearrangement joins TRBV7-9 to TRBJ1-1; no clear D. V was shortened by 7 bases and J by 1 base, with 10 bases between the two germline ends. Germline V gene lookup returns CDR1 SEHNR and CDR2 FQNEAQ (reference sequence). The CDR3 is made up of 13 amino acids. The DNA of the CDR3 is TGTGCCAGCATACGCCGGGGGAACACTGAAGCTTTCTTT. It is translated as CASIRRGNTEAFF.

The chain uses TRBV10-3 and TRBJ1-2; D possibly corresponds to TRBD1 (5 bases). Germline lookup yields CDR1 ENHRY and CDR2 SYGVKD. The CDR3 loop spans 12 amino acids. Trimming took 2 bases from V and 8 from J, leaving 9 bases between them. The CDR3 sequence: CAISERQGGYTF. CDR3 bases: TGTGCCATCAGTGAGAGGCAGGGAGGCTACACCTTC.

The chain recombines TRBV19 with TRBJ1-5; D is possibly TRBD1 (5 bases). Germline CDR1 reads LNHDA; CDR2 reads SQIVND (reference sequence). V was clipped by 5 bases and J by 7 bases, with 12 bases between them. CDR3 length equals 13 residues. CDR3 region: CASSQGPGQPQHF. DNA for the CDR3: TGTGCCAGTAGTCAGGGCCCGGGGCAGCCCCAGCATTTT.

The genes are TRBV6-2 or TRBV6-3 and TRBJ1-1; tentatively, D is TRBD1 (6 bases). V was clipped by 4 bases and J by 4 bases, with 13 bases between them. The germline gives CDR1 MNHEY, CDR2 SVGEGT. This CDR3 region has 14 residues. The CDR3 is CASSFRGRGTEAFF. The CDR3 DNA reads TGTGCCAGCAGTTTCCGGGGGCGAGGCACTGAAGCTTTCTTT.

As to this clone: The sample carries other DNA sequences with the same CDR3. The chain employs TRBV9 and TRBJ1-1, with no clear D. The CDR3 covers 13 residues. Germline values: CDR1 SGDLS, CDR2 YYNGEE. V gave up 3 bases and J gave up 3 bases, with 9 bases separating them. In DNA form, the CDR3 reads TGTGCCAGCAGCGGGTACGGGGACACTGAAGCTTTCTTT. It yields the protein CASSGYGDTEAFF. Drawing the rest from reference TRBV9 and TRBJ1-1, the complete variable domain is DSGVTQTPKHLITATGQRVTLRCSPRSGDLSVYWYQQSLDQGLQFLIQYYNGEERAKGNILERFSAQQFPDLHSELNLSSLELGDSALYFCASSGYGDTEAFFGQGTRLTVV.

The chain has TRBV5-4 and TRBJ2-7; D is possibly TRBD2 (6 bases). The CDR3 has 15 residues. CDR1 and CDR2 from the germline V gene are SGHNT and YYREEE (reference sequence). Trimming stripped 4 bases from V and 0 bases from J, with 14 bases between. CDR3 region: CASSRSGSSSYEQYF. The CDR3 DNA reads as TGTGCCAGCAGCCGGAGCGGGTCTAGCTCCTACGAGCAGTACTTC.

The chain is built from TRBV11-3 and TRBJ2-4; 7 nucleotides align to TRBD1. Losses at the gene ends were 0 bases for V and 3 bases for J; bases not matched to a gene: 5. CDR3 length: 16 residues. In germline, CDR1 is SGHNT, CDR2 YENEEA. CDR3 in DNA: TGTGCCAGCAGCTTAGATGCAGGGGGTGGCAAAAACATTCAGTACTTC. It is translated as CASSLDAGGGKNIQYF. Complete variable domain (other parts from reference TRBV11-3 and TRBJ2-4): EAGVVQSPRYKIIEKKQPVAFWCNPISGHNTLYWYLQNLGQGPELLIRYENEEAVDDSQLPKDRFSAERLKGVDSTLKIQPAELGDSAVYLCASSLDAGGGKNIQYFGAGTRLSVL.

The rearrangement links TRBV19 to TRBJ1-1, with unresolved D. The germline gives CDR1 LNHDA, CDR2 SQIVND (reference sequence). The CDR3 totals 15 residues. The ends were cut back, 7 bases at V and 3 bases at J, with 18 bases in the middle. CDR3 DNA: TGTGCCAGTACTTCAGACGGTGGTAGGGACACTGAAGCTTTCTTT. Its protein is CASTSDGGRDTEAFF.

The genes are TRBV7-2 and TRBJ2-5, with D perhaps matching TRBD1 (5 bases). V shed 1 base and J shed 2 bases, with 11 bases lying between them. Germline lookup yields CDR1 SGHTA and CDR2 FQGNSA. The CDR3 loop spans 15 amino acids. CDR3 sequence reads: CASSLVGQLQETQYF. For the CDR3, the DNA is TGTGCCAGCAGCTTAGTGGGGCAGCTACAAGAGACCCAGTACTTC. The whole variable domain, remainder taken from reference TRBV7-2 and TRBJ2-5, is GAGVSQSPSNKVTEKGKDVELRCDPISGHTALYWYRQSLGQGLEFLIYFQGNSAPDKSGLPSDRFSAERTGGSVSTLTIQRTQQEDSAVYLCASSLVGQLQETQYFGPGTRLLVL.

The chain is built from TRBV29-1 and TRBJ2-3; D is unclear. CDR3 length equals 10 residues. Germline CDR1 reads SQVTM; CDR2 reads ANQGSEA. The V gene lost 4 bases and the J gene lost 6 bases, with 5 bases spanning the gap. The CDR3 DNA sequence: TGCAGCGTTGGGCGCGATACGCAGTATTTT. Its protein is CSVGRDTQYF.

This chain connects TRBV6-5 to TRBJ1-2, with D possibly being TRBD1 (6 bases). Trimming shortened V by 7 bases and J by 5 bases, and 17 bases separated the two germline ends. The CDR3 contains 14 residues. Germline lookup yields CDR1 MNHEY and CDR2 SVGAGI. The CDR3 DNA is TGTGCCAGCACTAATTGGGGGGGCCGGTATGGCTACACCTTC. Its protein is CASTNWGGRYGYTF.